The 20 T cell receptor beta chains presented below share a single source sample, sequenced in a study of blood T cells in healthy people across ages. A second roughly 6 to 12 cycle PCR used barcoded and J-beta primers. Using its own MiXCR run on the 5' RACE reads, TCRdb lists one record per CDR3 protein. This sample carries hundreds of thousands of distinct CDR3 sequences, 45% to 65% of them seen once, and the ten largest clones take around 37%. Specimen: blood. Receptors were obtained from a man between 60 and 75 years old in good health.

The chain joins TRBV5-5 to TRBJ1-2; D uncertain. This CDR3 is 13 amino acids long. CDR1 and CDR2 from the germline V gene are SGHKS and YYEKEE (reference sequence). V was shortened by 0 bases and J by 1 base, with 4 bases between the two germline ends. The DNA for the CDR3 is TGTGCCAGCAGCTTGGAGATTAACTATGGCTACACCTTC. It specifies CASSLEINYGYTF. The whole variable domain, remainder taken from reference TRBV5-5 and TRBJ1-2, is DAGVTQSPTHLIKTRGQQVTLRCSPISGHKSVSWYQQVLGQGPQFIFQYYEKEERGRGNFPDRFSARQFPNYSSELNVNALLLGDSALYLCASSLEINYGYTFGSGTRLTVV.

The chain employs TRBV29-1 and TRBJ2-3; a weak D match, TRBD1 (5 bases). There are 15 residues in the CDR3. Deletions cut 1 base from V and 3 bases from J, with 14 bases between. Germline V CDR1 and CDR2: SQVTM, ANQGSEA. For the CDR3, the DNA is TGCAGCGTTGAAGCGTGGCAGGGAAATACAGATACGCAGTATTTT. It yields the protein CSVEAWQGNTDTQYF.

In regard to this clonotype: A junction end diverges from the germline sequence, so it may reflect a read error. V usage is TRBV3-1 and J usage is TRBJ2-3, with 16 bases that match TRBD2. The CDR3 sequence is 14 residues long. Looked up from germline, CDR1 is LGHDT and CDR2 is YNNKEL (reference sequence). The CDR3 spells CASSQGLAGGEQYF. DNA for the CDR3: TGTGCCAGCAGCCAGGGACTAGCGGGGGGGGAGCAGTACTTT.

The chain is built from TRBV2 and TRBJ2-1, with 12 bases identical to TRBD1. Per germline, CDR1 SNHLY and CDR2 FYNNEI. The CDR3 sequence is 15 residues long. The CDR3 loop is CGSKVGTGGAYGPFF. In nucleotides, the CDR3 is TGTGGAAGCAAGGTGGGGACAGGGGGCGCTTACGGTCCGTTCTTC.

This clonotype occurred many times. This chain links TRBV29-1 with TRBJ2-1; D is uncertain. V lost 0 bases to trimming and J lost 7 bases, with 13 bases between them. Germline CDR1 is SQVTM and CDR2 is ANQGSEA. There are 14 residues in the CDR3. CDR3 nucleotides: TGCAGCGTTGAAGAGACCGGGTCTGGTAATGAGCAGTTCTTC. Its translation is CSVEETGSGNEQFF.

This chain uses TRBV20-1 with TRBJ2-3; D possibly corresponds to TRBD1 (9 bases). The ends were cut back, 6 bases at V and 2 bases at J, with 18 bases in the middle. This CDR3 contains 15 residues. Germline V gene sequence: CDR1 DFQATT, CDR2 SNEGSKA (reference sequence). This CDR3 reads CSARGGTGYTDTQYF. The CDR3 coding sequence is TGCAGTGCCCGCGGGGGGACAGGGTACACAGATACGCAGTATTTT.

This clonotype showed up just a few times. V is TRBV12-3 or TRBV12-4 and J is TRBJ2-1; D uncertain. V was clipped by 6 bases and J by 6 bases, with 21 bases between them. This CDR3 is built from 16 residues. The CDR3 bases are TGTGCCAGCAGCGTTCCCTCGGCCGAACCCGGCAATGAGCAGTTCTTC. Its translation is CASSVPSAEPGNEQFF.

This chain uses TRBV12-3 or TRBV12-4 with TRBJ2-5, with 9 bases identical to TRBD1. The CDR3 has 15 amino acids. The trim removed 6 bases at V and 0 bases at J, leaving 5 bases unmatched. CDR3 amino acids: CASRWDREYQETQYF. The DNA for the CDR3 is TGTGCCAGCAGGTGGGACAGGGAGTACCAAGAGACCCAGTACTTC.

The chain joins TRBV20-1 to TRBJ2-1; 8 nucleotides agree with TRBD1. The CDR3 sequence is 14 residues long. Per germline, CDR1 DFQATT and CDR2 SNEGSKA (reference sequence). Germline trimming cut 4 bases from V and 9 bases from J; bases unmatched to any gene: 11. CDR3: CSATYRGWGTEQFF. The CDR3 nucleotides are TGCAGTGCTACCTACAGGGGGTGGGGCACTGAGCAGTTCTTC.

This clonotype was detected a few times. V usage is TRBV4-1 and J usage is TRBJ2-6, with TRBD2 matching over 7 bases. V lost 4 bases and J lost 4; bases outside the gene matches: 10. This CDR3 region has 17 residues. Germline CDR1 MGHRA, CDR2 YSYEKL. CDR3 coding DNA: TGCGCCAGCAGCCCGCCTGGGGGGGGTTCAGGGGCCAACGTCCTGACTTTC. As protein: CASSPPGGGSGANVLTF.

The rearrangement joins TRBV5-1 to TRBJ1-1; TRBD1 matches at 8 bases. This CDR3 contains 14 residues. V shed 4 bases, J shed 1 base, and the junction held 3 bases outside the gene matches. Germline CDR1 and CDR2: SGHRS and YFSETQ. DNA for the CDR3: TGCGCCAGCAGCCGGGGACAGGAGAACACTGAAGCTTTCTTT. It codes for CASSRGQENTEAFF.

The chain links TRBV4-2 to TRBJ2-5; the D gene is possibly TRBD2 (5 bases). Between the trimmed V and J ends, which lost 0 bases and 5 bases, there was a span of 10 bases. The CDR3 spans 14 residues. The V gene's germline CDR1 is LGHNA and CDR2 YNFKEQ. CDR3 nucleotides: TGTGCCAGCAGCCAAGATCGTTCGGGGGAGACCCAGTACTTC. This gives the protein CASSQDRSGETQYF.

The chain's CDR3 is CSARDPRSTNEKLFF. The CDR3 region has the DNA TGCAGTGCTAGAGATCCGCGGTCAACTAATGAAAAACTGTTTTTT. The chain recombines TRBV20-1 with TRBJ1-4; D is unclear. The length of the CDR3 is 15 residues. Germline values: CDR1 DFQATT, CDR2 SNEGSKA (reference sequence). Trimming left V 0 bases short and J 0 bases short, with 8 bases between.

The CDR3 DNA reads TGTGCTAGTGGATACCAAGGAACGCCCGATGGCTACACCTTC. Its protein product is CASGYQGTPDGYTF. The rearrangement uses TRBV12-5 and TRBJ1-2, with D unresolved. V shed 6 bases and J shed 6 bases, with 17 bases lying between them. This CDR3 comprises 14 residues. The germline V gene encodes CDR1 LGHNT and CDR2 FRNRAP.

V is TRBV6-6 and J is TRBJ2-1; weak D call: TRBD1 (5 bases). Germline CDR1 reads MNHNY; CDR2 reads SVGAGI (reference sequence). V was shortened by 2 bases and J by 4 bases, with 12 bases between the two germline ends. This CDR3 comprises 15 residues. CDR3 DNA sequence: TGTGCCAGCAGTTACACCCCCGACAGTTACAATGAGCAGTTCTTC. This gives the protein CASSYTPDSYNEQFF.

The chain joins TRBV5-1 to TRBJ2-1; 14 positions agree with TRBD2. This CDR3 is 14 amino acids long. Germline CDR1 is SGHRS and CDR2 is YFSETQ. After removal of 5 bases from V and 12 bases from J, the junction contained 7 bases not matched to a gene. The CDR3 nucleotides are TGCGCCAGCAGTTCCGGGACTAGCGGGGGTCTGCAGTTCTTC. Translated, it gives CASSSGTSGGLQFF.

This chain uses TRBV5-3 with TRBJ1-1; TRBD1 agrees at 8 bases. TRBV5-3 carries the ORF label, with uncertain function. V gave up 4 bases and J gave up 1 base; unmatched junction bases: 12. The CDR3 consists of 17 residues. CDR3 nucleotides: TGTGCCAGAAGCCCTACAGGGGGATTAGAACGGAACACTGAAGCTTTCTTT. Its translation is CARSPTGGLERNTEAFF.

The chain uses TRBV5-1 and TRBJ2-2, with D perhaps TRBD1 (6 bases). V was trimmed by 3 bases and J by 6 bases, leaving 18 bases between them. The length of the CDR3 is 16 residues. Per the germline V gene, CDR1 is SGHRS and CDR2 is YFSETQ. The CDR3 DNA reads TGCGCCAGCAGCTGGAGCTCCAGGGGTTCGGCCGGGGAGCTGTTTTTT. Its protein is CASSWSSRGSAGELFF.

This clonotype was detected only once. This sequence joins TRBV20-1 and TRBJ2-7, with 9 bases that match TRBD1. Germline trimming cut 5 bases from V and 7 bases from J; bases unmatched to any gene: 15. The CDR3 is made up of 15 amino acids. Germline V lookup: CDR1 DFQATT, CDR2 SNEGSKA (reference sequence). Here the CDR3 reads CSAGPGGQGTREQYF. CDR3 nucleotides: TGCAGTGCTGGGCCTGGTGGACAGGGGACTCGGGAGCAGTACTTC.

This clonotype has ten or more counts. V usage is TRBV29-1 and J usage is TRBJ2-5, with 7 bases that match TRBD1. CDR3 length: 13 residues. Per germline, CDR1 SQVTM and CDR2 ANQGSEA. V trimming: 6 bases; J trimming: 1 base; junction bases outside the gene matches: 5. CDR3 coding DNA: TGCAGCGTGGAGACAGGGTTCCAAGAGACCCAGTACTTC. It specifies CSVETGFQETQYF.